This TCR beta chain was found in a study of cytomegalovirus exposure and HLA in healthy donors. This clone was picked up a small number of times. Its antigen is undetermined. Points from the study as a whole: V- and J-gene trimming of TCR beta was linked (in a later analysis) to a missense DCLRE1C variant. Most likely, a cluster of highly shared sequence variants arose as a sequencing artifact.

13 Jbeta primers and 60 Vbeta primers were used for the PCR. The method was immunoSEQ multiplex PCR; TCRdb's version includes in-frame clones alone and lacks a portion of them. The table shows under 70,000 clones, with approximately 71% occurring only once. The receptor was derived from a woman in her 30s in good health and CMV-seronegative. What was sequenced was PBMCs.

The CDR3 region is CASSPNLNYGYTF. CDR3 bases: TGTGCCAGCAGCCCGAATCTAAACTATGGCTACACCTTC. The rearrangement links TRBV7-9 to TRBJ1-2; D is uncertain. Germline V gene lookup returns CDR1 SEHNR and CDR2 FQNEAQ (reference sequence). The germline V and J ends were trimmed by 5 bases and 2 bases, with 9 bases remaining between them. This CDR3 contains 13 residues.